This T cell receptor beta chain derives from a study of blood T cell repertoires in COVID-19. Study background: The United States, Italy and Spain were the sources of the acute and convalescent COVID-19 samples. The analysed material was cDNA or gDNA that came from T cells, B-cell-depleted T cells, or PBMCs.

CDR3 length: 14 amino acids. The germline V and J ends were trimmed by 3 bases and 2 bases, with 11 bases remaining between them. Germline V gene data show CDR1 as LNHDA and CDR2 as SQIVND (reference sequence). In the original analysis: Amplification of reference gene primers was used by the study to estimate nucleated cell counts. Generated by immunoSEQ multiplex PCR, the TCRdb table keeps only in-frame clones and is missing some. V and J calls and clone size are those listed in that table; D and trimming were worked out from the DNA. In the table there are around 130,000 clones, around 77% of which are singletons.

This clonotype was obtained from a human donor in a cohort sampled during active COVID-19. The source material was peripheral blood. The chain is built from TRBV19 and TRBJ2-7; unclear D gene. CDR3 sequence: CASSIAGGAYEQYF. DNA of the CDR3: TGTGCCAGTAGTATTGCTGGCGGAGCCTACGAGCAGTACTTC.